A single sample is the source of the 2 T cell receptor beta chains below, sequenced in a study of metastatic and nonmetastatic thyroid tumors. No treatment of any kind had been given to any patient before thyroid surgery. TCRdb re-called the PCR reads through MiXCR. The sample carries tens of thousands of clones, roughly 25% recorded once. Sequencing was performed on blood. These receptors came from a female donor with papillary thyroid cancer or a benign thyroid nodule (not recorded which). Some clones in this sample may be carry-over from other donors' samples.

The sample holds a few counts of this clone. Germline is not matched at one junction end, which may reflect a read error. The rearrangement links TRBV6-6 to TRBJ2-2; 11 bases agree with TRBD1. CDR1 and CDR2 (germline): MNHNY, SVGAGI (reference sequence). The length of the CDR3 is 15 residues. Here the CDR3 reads CASIYRTGGSGELFF. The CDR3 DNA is TGCGCCAGCATTTACCGGACAGGGGGCTCCGGGGAGCTGTTTTTT.

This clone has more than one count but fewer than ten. The CDR3 DNA is TGTGCCAGCTCTGGTGGGGGGCTTGGAGGCTACACCTTC. Encoded protein: CASSGGGLGGYTF. J is TRBJ1-2 and V is TRBV27, with D possibly being TRBD1 (6 bases). V shed 8 bases and J shed 8 bases, with 18 bases lying between them. CDR1 and CDR2 from the germline V gene are MNHEY and SMNVEV (reference sequence). The CDR3 loop spans 13 amino acids.